The 9 T cell receptor beta chains below come from one sample, sequenced in a study of T cells in Graves' hyperthyroidism and ophthalmopathy. RNA transcripts were the template for amplifying TCR beta CDR3 regions. The primer set for the first-round RT-PCR of the TCR CDR3 was HTBI. One entry per CDR3 protein results from TCRdb running MiXCR on the multiplex PCR reads. The table includes roughly 700,000 distinct CDR3 sequences, 35% detected once. Sequencing was carried out using blood. Every receptor here comes from a woman aged 40 to 50 with Graves' hyperthyroidism.

This clonotype has only a few counts. J is TRBJ2-5 and V is TRBV29-1; 10 bases align to TRBD2. CDR3 size: 14 residues. V trimming: 3 bases; J trimming: 5 bases; junction bases outside the gene matches: 6. The germline CDR1 and CDR2 sequences are SQVTM and ANQGSEA. The CDR3 DNA is TGCAGCGTTGAGAGCGGGAGGGCCGGGGAGACCCAGTACTTC. Amino acid sequence: CSVESGRAGETQYF.

The chain joins TRBV5-4 to TRBJ1-5; 9 bases align to TRBD1. V lost 0 bases, J lost 7 bases, and 5 bases stayed unmatched. The CDR3 spans 15 residues. Germline CDR1 is SGHNT and CDR2 is YYREEE (reference sequence). In nucleotides, the CDR3 is TGTGCCAGCAGCTTGGGGGGACAGGGTGTCCAGCCCCAGCATTTT. Translated: CASSLGGQGVQPQHF.

This sequence joins TRBV7-2 and TRBJ1-2, with 7 bases identical to TRBD1. This CDR3 region has 17 residues. The germline V gene has CDR1 SGHTA and CDR2 FQGNSA. J was trimmed by 1 base and V by 8 bases; bases with no gene match: 16. The CDR3 DNA is TGTGCCAGCTCACCGCAAGAATCGGGACAGATTAACTATGGCTACACCTTC. Protein: CASSPQESGQINYGYTF.

Comment on this clonotype: A read error is possible here, since a much larger clone lies one base away. This chain connects TRBV12-3 or TRBV12-4 to TRBJ1-1; D is ambiguous. This CDR3 has 11 residues. In nucleotides, the CDR3 is TGTGCCAGCGGTTTCGAGGCGGAGGCTTTCTTT. This sequence encodes CASGFEAEAFF.

This clonotype came up many times. The chain couples TRBV4-3 to TRBJ2-7, with 7 bases lining up with TRBD1. Germline CDR1 reads LGHNA; CDR2 reads YSLEER. The CDR3 loop spans 16 amino acids. The V gene end was trimmed by 6 bases and the J gene end by 2 bases; junction bases not matched to a gene: 13. CDR3 region: CASRFSLTGETYEQYF. For the CDR3, the DNA is TGCGCCAGCAGGTTCTCTCTAACAGGGGAGACCTACGAGCAGTACTTC.

The chain is built from TRBV10-1 and TRBJ1-1; 10 positions agree with TRBD1. Unmatched junction bases numbered 5, after V lost 3 bases and J lost 4 bases. CDR3 size: 15 residues. CDR1 and CDR2 (germline): WNHNN, SYGVQD (reference sequence). In nucleotides, the CDR3 is TGCGCCAGCAGTGACCGGGACAGGGGCCCCACTGAAGCTTTCTTT. The encoded protein is CASSDRDRGPTEAFF.

This clonotype was observed a few times. V usage is TRBV7-9 and J usage is TRBJ1-1, with D unresolved. This CDR3 is 13 amino acids long. Per the germline V gene, CDR1 is SEHNR and CDR2 is FQNEAQ (reference sequence). Trimming removed 3 bases at V and 4 bases at J, with 9 bases between. CDR3 residues: CASSFFDGTEAFF. The CDR3, as DNA: TGTGCCAGCAGCTTTTTTGATGGCACTGAAGCTTTCTTT. Full variable domain (missing parts from reference TRBV7-9 and TRBJ1-1): DTGVSQNPRHKITKRGQNVTFRCDPISEHNRLYWYRQTLGQGPEFLTYFQNEAQLEKSRLLSDRFSAERPKGSFSTLEIQRTEQGDSAMYLCASSFFDGTEAFFGQGTRLTVV.

This clonotype was counted many times. This chain uses TRBV6-5 with TRBJ1-2, with D possibly TRBD1 on 6 matching bases. V gave up 3 bases and J gave up 6 bases, with 11 bases separating them. CDR1 and CDR2 (germline): MNHEY, SVGAGI. The CDR3 spans 13 residues. The CDR3 DNA reads TGTGCCAGCAGTTATGGACAGCAGGATGGCTACACCTTC. Translated: CASSYGQQDGYTF.

This clonotype appeared a few times. The chain employs TRBV6-5 and TRBJ2-7; 14 positions agree with TRBD2. CDR1 and CDR2 from the germline V gene are MNHEY and SVGAGI. This CDR3 region has 19 residues. V gave up 4 bases and J gave up 5 bases; unmatched junction bases: 16. CDR3 loop: CASSFSGTSGSLRPHEQYF. The CDR3 region has the DNA TGTGCCAGCAGTTTTTCTGGGACTAGCGGGAGCCTTCGTCCCCACGAGCAGTACTTC.